This TCR beta chain emerged from a study of kidney transplant recipient with SARS-CoV-2 infection. The V gene's germline CDR1 is SGHAT and CDR2 FQNNGV. CDR3 length: 17 residues. V lost 2 bases and J lost 4, with 20 bases in between. TCRdb re-called the reads with MiXCR, one entry per CDR3 protein. The sample records fewer than 250,000 distinct CDR3 sequences, more than 25% being singletons. This clonotype showed up many times. The chain employs TRBV11-2 and TRBJ1-2; D remains ambiguous. Material: a blood sample, obtained at baseline and between days 110 and 120 from a kidney transplant recipient. The TCR was taken from a male patient between 25 and 39 years old who had COVID-19 and was a kidney transplant recipient. Some T cells may be transferred from the graft donor. CDR3 nucleotides: TGTGCCAGCAGCTTAAAGCTAACAAGCAGAAAGACCTATGGCTACACCTTC. Its protein is CASSLKLTSRKTYGYTF.